This T cell receptor (beta chain) appears in the sequencing data of a study of OX40 agonist ivuxolimab in advanced cancers. For the study in its entirety: Ivuxolimab was an agonistic, fully human IgG2 monoclonal antibody directed against OX40 (CD134), a costimulatory receptor. Intravenous ivuxolimab was administered to patients every 2 weeks at six dose levels: 0.01, 0.1, 0.3, 1.5, 3 and 10 mg/kg. In the dose-escalation cohort, around four fifths of patients were male, and the mean age was approximately 55 years, with a range of about 20 to 90. Peripheral TCRbeta sequencing aimed to test whether ivuxolimab altered TCR sequence diversity and caused clonal T-cell expansion. The paper covers the monotherapy dose-escalation part of the phase I ivuxolimab trial, which included N ≈ 50 patients. Prior anti-PD-1, anti-PD-L1 or anti-CTLA-4 therapy was permitted, and checkpoint inhibitors had been received by around 39% of dose-escalation patients. Three dose-escalation patients achieved partial responses, one with hepatocellular carcinoma and two with cutaneous melanoma. Among the approximately 50 dose-escalation patients, around 20 had hepatocellular carcinoma, 15 or so melanoma, 9 renal cell carcinoma and 9 head and neck cancer. Overall results and qualifications from the work: In the 0.1-3.0 mg/kg groups, partial responders were among the patients with the lowest normalized peripheral clonal expansion, particularly in CD8+ T cells. The antigen specificity of the peripheral T cells that underwent clonal expansion was not determined. Low levels of normalized T-cell clonal expansion were also seen in some nonresponding patients. After ivuxolimab, more expanded clones were found on average in CD8+ T cells than in CD4+ T cells. At doses from 0.1 to 3.0 mg/kg, clonal expansion was seen in both CD4+ and CD8+ blood T cells between baseline and week 6.

A distance of 8 bases separates the germline ends of V and J, which lose 1 base and 3 bases respectively. The germline V gene specifies SGHDT as CDR1 and YYEEEE as CDR2. Taken from cysteine to phenylalanine, the CDR3 has 14 residues. Solely the CDR3 DNA is kept, with 42 bases framed from the first base. A remark on this clone: The antigen it binds to is not known. Base qualities are not provided; no much larger clone lies one nucleotide away.

Patients with autoimmune disease history or receiving systemic immunosuppression were excluded from the trial. Peripheral blood for TCR sequencing was drawn from every dose cohort at baseline, at cycle 4 day 1 and at cycle 7 day 1. The samples were taken from a phase I, first-in-human, multicenter, open-label dose-escalation trial of ivuxolimab. Adults with locally advanced or metastatic melanoma, renal cell, hepatocellular, or head and neck squamous cell carcinoma were enrolled in the trial. Before TCR sequencing, CD4+ T cells and CD8+ T cells were sorted from peripheral blood as separate populations. Genomic DNA was extracted from sorted cells for sequencing of the TCRbeta CDR3 region. TCRbeta CDR3 regions were sequenced using the immunoSEQ Assay. TCRdb took over this immuneACCESS table, retaining in-frame rearrangements with V and J assigned. Such tables are incomplete; in checked studies, under half of the missing clones stem from an unresolved V gene, and the remainder is unexplained. The sample has about 50,000 clones on record, 89% of them singletons. Jointly, the top ten make up 5% to 6.5% of the sample.

Recombination connected TRBV5-6 to TRBJ2-1; too little of a D gene remains to name it. The specimen comprised CD4+ or CD8+ T cells sorted from blood, sampled in a trial of the OX40 agonist ivuxolimab. The origin of this receptor is an adult with an advanced solid tumor such as melanoma, head and neck, liver or kidney cancer. CDR3 region: CASSLSPSYNEQFF. In nucleotide form, the sequence is TGTGCCAGCAGCTTGAGCCCGAGCTACAATGAGCAGTTCTTC.